This T cell receptor (beta chain) is from a study of T cell responses to AZD1222 COVID-19 vaccine. Whole-study context: Both about-4-week and about-12-week second-dose recipients were combined.

Using immunoSEQ multiplex PCR, the repertoire was profiled, and TCRdb retains in-frame clones only, with some absent. The sample includes some 180,000 clones, around 88% of them seen just once. Study-level results: Clonal diversity was possibly underestimated, and white British individuals and females predominated among donors.

On this clone: Its antigen is currently unknown.

Source: peripheral blood, taken on day 0 of AZD1222 vaccination. The origin of this receptor is an adult in good health.

CDR3 protein: CASSLGQGAGNEQFF. CDR3 bases: TGTGCCAGCAGCTTGGGACAGGGGGCGGGGAATGAGCAGTTCTTC. This chain connects TRBV11-2 to TRBJ2-1; 12 bases line up with TRBD1. From germline, CDR1 is SGHAT and CDR2 FQNNGV. CDR3 size: 15 residues. The V gene end was trimmed by 3 bases and the J gene end by 7 bases; junction bases not matched to a gene: 4.